This entry lists 13 T cell receptor beta chains sequenced from one sample in a study of cytomegalovirus exposure and HLA in healthy donors. Measured with immunoSEQ multiplex PCR; TCRdb has only the in-frame clones, and not every one. The sample holds 80,000 to 100,000 clones, around nine tenths seen once. Sequenced: PBMCs. The receptors here all came from a woman in her 30s in good health and CMV-seronegative.

The J gene is TRBJ2-1, the V gene TRBV28, with 14 bases aligning to TRBD2. The germline V gene has CDR1 MDHEN and CDR2 SYDVKM. V lost 5 bases, J lost 2 bases, and 5 bases stayed unmatched. There are 17 residues in the CDR3. CDR3 sequence: CASSSGTSGRPYNEQFF. The CDR3, as DNA: TGTGCCAGCAGTAGCGGGACTAGCGGGAGACCCTACAATGAGCAGTTCTTC. Complete variable domain (other parts from reference TRBV28 and TRBJ2-1): DVKVTQSSRYLVKRTGEKVFLECVQDMDHENMFWYRQDPGLGLRLIYFSYDVKMKEKGDIPEGYSVSREKKERFSLILESASTNQTSMYLCASSSGTSGRPYNEQFFGPGTRLTVL.

The V gene is TRBV5-5, the J gene TRBJ2-3, with 11 bases lining up with TRBD2. Germline-derived CDR1 and CDR2 are SGHKS and YYEKEE (reference sequence). The CDR3 spans 16 residues. The V gene end was trimmed by 4 bases and the J gene end by 2 bases; junction bases not matched to a gene: 6. The CDR3 DNA is TGTGCCAGCAGCGGGGGACTAGCGGCGCTCACAGATACGCAGTATTTT. Translating gives CASSGGLAALTDTQYF. Full variable domain (remainder filled in from reference TRBV5-5 and TRBJ2-3): DAGVTQSPTHLIKTRGQQVTLRCSPISGHKSVSWYQQVLGQGPQFIFQYYEKEERGRGNFPDRFSARQFPNYSSELNVNALLLGDSALYLCASSGGLAALTDTQYFGPGTRLTVL.

The chain couples TRBV10-3 to TRBJ1-1; D is undetermined. Trimming pared 9 bases from V and 4 bases from J, leaving 9 bases between. This CDR3 region has 11 residues. Per germline, CDR1 ENHRY and CDR2 SYGVKD. The CDR3 sequence: CAISKSTEAFF. In DNA form, the CDR3 reads TGTGCCATAAGCAAGAGCACTGAAGCTTTCTTT.

In nucleotides, the CDR3 is TGTGCCAGCAGCTTAGCTGTTGGGGCTGAGCAGTTCTTC. This codes for CASSLAVGAEQFF. The chain joins TRBV7-6 to TRBJ2-1; TRBD1 might be the D (5 bases). Between the trimmed V and J ends, which lost 0 bases and 9 bases, there was a span of 9 bases. Germline CDR1 and CDR2: SGHVS and FNYEAQ. This CDR3 comprises 13 residues. Full variable domain (missing parts from reference TRBV7-6 and TRBJ2-1): GAGVSQSPRYKVTKRGQDVALRCDPISGHVSLYWYRQALGQGPEFLTYFNYEAQQDKSGLPNDRFSAERPEGSISTLTIQRTEQRDSAMYRCASSLAVGAEQFFGPGTRLTVL.

The chain combines TRBV5-1 with TRBJ1-1; the D gene is possibly TRBD1 (6 bases). This CDR3 has 12 amino acids. CDR1 SGHRS and CDR2 YFSETQ come from the germline V gene. Trimming removed 2 bases from V and 9 bases from J, with 11 bases in between. CDR3 sequence (DNA): TGCGCCAGCAGCTTTTCCCGGGACAAAGCTTTCTTT. Its protein product is CASSFSRDKAFF.

This chain uses TRBV7-3 with TRBJ1-6; TRBD1 matches 7 bases. The CDR3 length is 15 residues. V lost 4 bases to trimming and J lost 5 bases; unmatched junction nucleotides: 5. Per germline, CDR1 SGHTA and CDR2 FQGTGA. The chain's CDR3 is CASSSGTAHNSPLHF. CDR3 nucleotides: TGTGCCAGCAGCTCGGGGACAGCCCATAATTCACCCCTCCACTTT.

As regards this clone: Its ends do not fully match the called genes, so a read error is possible. J is TRBJ2-7 and V is TRBV7-7; 8 nucleotides align to TRBD1. Germline V gene data show CDR1 as SSHAT and CDR2 as FNYEAQ (reference sequence). This CDR3 spans 14 amino acids. CDR3 nucleotides: TGTGCTAGCAGCTCGGACAGGGTTGGAGGCGAGCAGTACTTC. This translates into CASSSDRVGGEQYF.

The chain couples TRBV25-1 to TRBJ1-2; D may be TRBD1 (6 bases). Per the germline V gene, CDR1 is MGHDK and CDR2 is SYGVNS. The germline V and J ends were trimmed by 2 bases and 5 bases, with 12 bases remaining between them. This CDR3 has 14 amino acids. Written as DNA, the CDR3 is TGTGCCAGCAGTGAACCCGGACAGCTTTATGGCTACACCTTC. Residues: CASSEPGQLYGYTF.

The genes are TRBV5-1 and TRBJ2-1; the D gene is possibly TRBD2 (7 bases). Looked up from germline, CDR1 is SGHRS and CDR2 is YFSETQ. The CDR3 runs 15 residues. V was cut by 4 bases and J by 2 bases, with 13 bases left in between. In DNA, the CDR3 is TGCGCCAGCAGCCCCGACGGGGGGCCCTACAATGAGCAGTTCTTC. Protein sequence: CASSPDGGPYNEQFF.

This chain connects TRBV10-3 to TRBJ1-5; D might be TRBD1 (6 bases). In germline, CDR1 is ENHRY, CDR2 SYGVKD. The germline V and J ends were trimmed by 6 bases and 7 bases, with 13 bases remaining between them. The CDR3 sequence is 13 residues long. DNA of the CDR3: TGTGCCATCAGCCGACAGGACGAACAGCCCCAGCATTTT. Amino acid sequence: CAISRQDEQPQHF.

This chain links TRBV19 with TRBJ2-3; TRBD1 agrees at 11 bases. J was trimmed by 8 bases and V by 5 bases; bases with no gene match: 6. In germline, CDR1 is LNHDA, CDR2 SQIVND (reference sequence). This CDR3 has 14 residues. The CDR3 sequence is CASSVGTGGGTQYF. DNA for the CDR3: TGTGCCAGTAGTGTGGGGACAGGGGGAGGTACGCAGTATTTT.

The chain carries TRBV5-1 and TRBJ1-2, with 7 bases aligning to TRBD1. The CDR3 sequence is 14 residues long. V trimming: 3 bases; J trimming: 5 bases; junction bases outside the gene matches: 7. CDR1 SGHRS and CDR2 YFSETQ come from the germline V gene. The CDR3 protein is CASSSGTATYGYTF. CDR3 sequence (DNA): TGCGCCAGCAGCTCAGGGACAGCGACTTATGGCTACACCTTC.

The rearrangement links TRBV5-4 to TRBJ1-1; 7 bases match TRBD1. The CDR3 has 16 residues. Germline CDR1 and CDR2: SGHNT and YYREEE (reference sequence). The V segment lost 0 bases and the J segment 4 bases; nucleotides outside the gene matches: 9. The CDR3: CASSLGQGFGSTEAFF. The CDR3 DNA reads as TGTGCCAGCAGCTTGGGACAGGGTTTTGGGAGCACTGAAGCTTTCTTT.